The clone carrying this TCR beta chain has at least ten counts. Its antigen is as yet unknown. This CDR3 is 15 amino acids long. V lost 6 bases and J lost 1, with 15 bases in between. This sample was included in a study of T-cell reconstitution after alpha-beta-depleted transplantation in children. The authors prepared the TCRbeta library with unique molecular identifiers. TCRdb itself ran the PCR reads through MiXCR, one entry per CDR3 protein. The data contain 250,000 to 300,000 distinct CDR3 sequences, under 14% of them seen just once; the ten biggest clones take up about a quarter. Overall study results and limits: Where some patients showed high TCRbeta diversity at day 60, it came from recipient T cells and thymic progenitors that had survived. By about two months after transplant, alpha-beta T cells reportedly arose from several hundred graft clones that had expanded. It was newly produced T cells that mostly accounted for T-cell counts and diversity one year after transplant.

Sample: peripheral blood, taken 180 days after TCRalphabeta/CD19-depleted stem cell transplant. The chain has TRBV12-3 or TRBV12-4 and TRBJ1-1; a possible D gene is TRBD1 (5 bases). This clonotype was obtained from a male patient between 2 and 10 years old who had a stem cell transplant for chronic granulomatous disease, so the T cells may come from the graft donor. The CDR3 region has the DNA TGTGCCAGCAGCCCCTTTCCGCAGGGGAACACTGAAGCTTTCTTT. The encoded protein is CASSPFPQGNTEAFF.